These 21 T cell receptor beta chains originate from one sample sequenced in a study of OX40 agonist ivuxolimab in advanced cancers. TCRdb's copy holds only in-frame clones and misses some; the assay was immunoSEQ multiplex PCR. This repertoire shows about 94,000 clones, 87% found once; its top ten account for 0.3% to 0.35%. Sequences were derived from CD4+ or CD8+ T cells sorted from blood, sampled in a trial of the OX40 agonist ivuxolimab. These receptors all come from an adult with an advanced solid tumor such as melanoma, head and neck, liver or kidney cancer.

This clone showed up just once. The V gene is TRBV5-5, the J gene TRBJ1-1; D unresolved. V was shortened by 4 bases and J by 5 bases, with 15 bases between the two germline ends. Per the germline V gene, CDR1 is SGHKS and CDR2 is YYEKEE (reference sequence). The CDR3 is 14 residues long. The CDR3 nucleotides are TGTGCCAGCAGCCCATTGCGGGTAGGAACTGAAGCTTTCTTT. It codes for CASSPLRVGTEAFF. Filled out from reference TRBV5-5 and TRBJ1-1, the complete variable domain reads DAGVTQSPTHLIKTRGQQVTLRCSPISGHKSVSWYQQVLGQGPQFIFQYYEKEERGRGNFPDRFSARQFPNYSSELNVNALLLGDSALYLCASSPLRVGTEAFFGQGTRLTVV.

The chain uses TRBV5-1 and TRBJ2-3, with 9 bases identical to TRBD1. The CDR3 has 16 amino acids. The germline V gene has CDR1 SGHRS and CDR2 YFSETQ. V lost 4 bases, J lost 2 bases, and 8 bases stayed unmatched. Here the CDR3 reads CASSPGGQGNTDTQYF. CDR3 DNA: TGCGCCAGCAGCCCGGGGGGACAGGGTAACACAGATACGCAGTATTTT.

This clone was seen once. J is TRBJ2-2 and V is TRBV5-1; the match to TRBD2 covers 11 bases. V was pared by 7 bases and J by 1 base, with 6 bases of the junction left unmatched. The CDR3 has 16 residues. Germline assignment: CDR1 SGHRS and CDR2 YFSETQ. Here the CDR3 DNA reads TGCGCCAGCGCCGGGACTAGCGGAATGAACACCGGGGAGCTGTTTTTT. Its translation: CASAGTSGMNTGELFF.

The chain has TRBV27 and TRBJ1-6, with no clear D. This CDR3 is 15 amino acids long. Trimming pared 3 bases from V and 7 bases from J, leaving 13 bases between. Germline V gene data show CDR1 as MNHEY and CDR2 as SMNVEV (reference sequence). DNA for the CDR3: TGTGCCAGCAGTTTTTCGGGGAGTCAAAATTCACCCCTCCACTTT. This encodes CASSFSGSQNSPLHF.

The chain employs TRBV6-1 and TRBJ2-7; D could derive from TRBD1 or TRBD2 (5 bases each). This CDR3 spans 15 amino acids. Per germline, CDR1 MNHNS and CDR2 SASEGT. V lost 7 bases, J lost 3 bases, and 19 bases lay in between. The CDR3 protein is CASTPNRGAGYEQYF. CDR3 DNA sequence: TGTGCCAGCACCCCAAACAGAGGGGCTGGCTACGAGCAGTACTTC.

The chain uses TRBV5-1 and TRBJ1-1, with TRBD1 identical over 12 bases. The CDR3 runs 16 residues. Losses at the gene ends were 3 bases for V and 11 bases for J; bases not matched to a gene: 14. CDR1 SGHRS and CDR2 YFSETQ come from the germline V gene. CDR3 nucleotides: TGCGCCAGCAGCTCCTCAGCCCGGGACAGGGGGCTGCTCGCTTTCTTT. Translation: CASSSSARDRGLLAFF.

This clone was picked up a small number of times. The rearrangement links TRBV6-1 to TRBJ1-2, with D hard to call. The V end lost 1 base, the J end lost 3 bases, and 6 bases lay between the germline ends. CDR1 and CDR2 from the germline V gene are MNHNS and SASEGT. The CDR3 length is 13 residues. CDR3 bases: TGTGCCAGCAGTGAAGTGTTGGACTATGGCTACACCTTC. Amino acid sequence: CASSEVLDYGYTF.

The rearrangement uses TRBV6-5 and TRBJ2-1; 8 nucleotides match TRBD1. The V and J ends lost 0 bases and 12 bases, in that order; junction bases with no gene match: 4. Germline V gene sequence: CDR1 MNHEY, CDR2 SVGAGI. The CDR3 is 13 amino acids. This CDR3 reads CASSYSRRGLQFF. The CDR3 DNA reads as TGTGCCAGCAGTTACTCTCGCAGGGGGCTGCAGTTCTTC.

DNA of the CDR3: TGCAGCGTTGTAAAGCGCCGGGGGGATGGCTACACCTTC. Protein: CSVVKRRGDGYTF. V usage is TRBV29-1 and J usage is TRBJ1-2; weak D call: TRBD1 (5 bases). V was cut by 4 bases and J by 6 bases, with 15 bases left in between. From germline, CDR1 is SQVTM and CDR2 ANQGSEA. CDR3 size: 13 residues.

V and J are TRBV19 and TRBJ2-2; D gene ambiguous. CDR3 size: 15 residues. Trimming left V 3 bases short and J 0 bases short, with 8 bases between. The V gene's germline CDR1 is LNHDA and CDR2 SQIVND (reference sequence). CDR3 loop: CASSIRSANTGELFF. The CDR3 nucleotides read TGTGCCAGTAGTATTCGGTCTGCGAACACCGGGGAGCTGTTTTTT.

The rearrangement links TRBV2 to TRBJ1-1; the D is unclear. The CDR3 totals 11 residues. From germline, CDR1 is SNHLY and CDR2 FYNNEI. With 8 bases removed from V and 3 bases from J, the gap between germline ends came to 7 bases. CDR3: CASLLHTEAFF. The CDR3 DNA sequence: TGTGCCAGCCTCCTTCACACTGAAGCTTTCTTT.

The chain recombines TRBV25-1 with TRBJ1-4; D is possibly TRBD1 (5 bases). The V and J ends lost 3 bases and 8 bases respectively, with 16 bases between them. The germline gives CDR1 MGHDK, CDR2 SYGVNS. The CDR3 sequence is 15 residues long. The CDR3 reads CASSDSGRVREKLFF. The DNA of the CDR3 is TGTGCCAGCAGTGATTCCGGCAGGGTGAGGGAAAAACTGTTTTTT.

The chain combines TRBV6-5 with TRBJ1-5; 8 bases map to TRBD1. The CDR3 loop spans 14 amino acids. Germline lookup yields CDR1 MNHEY and CDR2 SVGAGI. The junction had 12 bases not matched to a gene; V was cut back by 11 bases and J by 6 bases. The CDR3 nucleotides read TGTGCCGGGGGGGGCGACAGGGGACTTCAGCCCCAGCATTTT. As protein: CAGGGDRGLQPQHF.

This rearrangement joins TRBV9 to TRBJ2-7, with D possibly matching TRBD1 (5 bases). V shed 3 bases and J shed 2 bases, with 9 bases lying between them. The germline V gene encodes CDR1 SGDLS and CDR2 YYNGEE. The CDR3 loop spans 13 amino acids. Written as DNA, the CDR3 is TGTGCCAGCAGCGGCGACAGAGCCTACGAGCAGTACTTC. As protein: CASSGDRAYEQYF.

The rearrangement joins TRBV5-1 to TRBJ1-6, with TRBD1 matching over 7 bases. Trimming removed 1 base from V and 7 bases from J; junction bases left unmatched: 2. The CDR3 is 14 residues long. Germline V gives CDR1 SGHRS, CDR2 YFSETQ. This chain's CDR3 is CASSLTGVNSPLHF. CDR3 coding DNA: TGCGCCAGCAGCTTGACAGGGGTCAATTCACCCCTCCACTTT. Variable domain in full (rest from reference TRBV5-1 and TRBJ1-6): KAGVTQTPRYLIKTRGQQVTLSCSPISGHRSVSWYQQTPGQGLQFLFEYFSETQRNKGNFPGRFSGRQFSNSRSEMNVSTLELGDSALYLCASSLTGVNSPLHFGNGTRLTVT.

This clone has only a few counts. The V gene is TRBV6-5, the J gene TRBJ1-5, with D tentatively TRBD1 (5 bases). Looked up from germline, CDR1 is MNHEY and CDR2 is SVGAGI. This CDR3 contains 13 residues. The V end lost 6 bases, the J end lost 4 bases, and 10 bases lay between the germline ends. CDR3 sequence (DNA): TGTGCCAGCAGGACGACAGAGAATCAGCCCCAGCATTTT. Translation: CASRTTENQPQHF.

This chain uses TRBV11-2 with TRBJ1-4; the D gene is possibly TRBD1 (6 bases). V was clipped by 1 base and J by 4 bases, with 13 bases between them. Per the germline V gene, CDR1 is SGHAT and CDR2 is FQNNGV. The CDR3 is made up of 16 amino acids. CDR3 sequence (DNA): TGTGCCAGCAGCTTAGGACAGCGCAGGGGTAATGAAAAACTGTTTTTT. It specifies CASSLGQRRGNEKLFF.

The gene calls are TRBV6-5 and TRBJ2-7; possible D gene TRBD1, 6 bases. The CDR3 runs 15 residues. V was clipped by 0 bases and J by 0 bases, with 9 bases between them. Per germline, CDR1 MNHEY and CDR2 SVGAGI. The CDR3 loop reads CASSYSRDISYEQYF. The CDR3 coding sequence is TGTGCCAGCAGTTACTCCCGGGACATCTCCTACGAGCAGTACTTC.

The rearrangement links TRBV11-2 to TRBJ1-1; TRBD1 might be the D (5 bases). Germline V gives CDR1 SGHAT, CDR2 FQNNGV. The length of the CDR3 is 15 residues. The germline V and J ends were trimmed by 3 bases and 10 bases, with 21 bases remaining between them. CDR3 nucleotide sequence: TGTGCCAGCAGCTTCAACCAGGGAGGAGCGTTCGGAGCTTTCTTT. This gives the protein CASSFNQGGAFGAFF.

The chain links TRBV4-2 to TRBJ1-1; D gene uncertain. Germline V gene sequence: CDR1 LGHNA, CDR2 YNFKEQ. V lost 4 bases to trimming and J lost 3 bases, with 9 bases between them. The CDR3 loop spans 13 amino acids. The CDR3 DNA sequence: TGTGCCAGCAGCCGACGGCGGGACACTGAAGCTTTCTTT. Its translation: CASSRRRDTEAFF.

The V gene is TRBV7-2, the J gene TRBJ2-7; D perhaps matches TRBD1 (6 bases). The CDR3 spans 14 residues. Germline lookup yields CDR1 SGHTA and CDR2 FQGNSA. The V gene lost 4 bases and the J gene lost 5 bases, with 15 bases spanning the gap. Here the CDR3 DNA reads TGTGCCAGCAGCTCACAGGGCATCCGGAACGAGCAGTACTTC. Its protein product is CASSSQGIRNEQYF.